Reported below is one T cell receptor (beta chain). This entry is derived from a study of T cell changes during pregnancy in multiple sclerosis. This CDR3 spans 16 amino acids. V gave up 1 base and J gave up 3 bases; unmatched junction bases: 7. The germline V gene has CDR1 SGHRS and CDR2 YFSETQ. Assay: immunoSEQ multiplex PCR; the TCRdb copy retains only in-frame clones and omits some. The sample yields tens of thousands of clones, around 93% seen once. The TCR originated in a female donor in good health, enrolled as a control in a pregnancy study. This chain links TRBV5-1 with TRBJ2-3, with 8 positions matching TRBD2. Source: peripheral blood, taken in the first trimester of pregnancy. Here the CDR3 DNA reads TGCGCCAGCAGCTTGATCGGGGGGGGAACGACAGATACGCAGTATTTT. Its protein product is CASSLIGGGTTDTQYF. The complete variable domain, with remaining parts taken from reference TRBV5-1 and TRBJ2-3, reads KAGVTQTPRYLIKTRGQQVTLSCSPISGHRSVSWYQQTPGQGLQFLFEYFSETQRNKGNFPGRFSGRQFSNSRSEMNVSTLELGDSALYLCASSLIGGGTTDTQYFGPGTRLTVL.